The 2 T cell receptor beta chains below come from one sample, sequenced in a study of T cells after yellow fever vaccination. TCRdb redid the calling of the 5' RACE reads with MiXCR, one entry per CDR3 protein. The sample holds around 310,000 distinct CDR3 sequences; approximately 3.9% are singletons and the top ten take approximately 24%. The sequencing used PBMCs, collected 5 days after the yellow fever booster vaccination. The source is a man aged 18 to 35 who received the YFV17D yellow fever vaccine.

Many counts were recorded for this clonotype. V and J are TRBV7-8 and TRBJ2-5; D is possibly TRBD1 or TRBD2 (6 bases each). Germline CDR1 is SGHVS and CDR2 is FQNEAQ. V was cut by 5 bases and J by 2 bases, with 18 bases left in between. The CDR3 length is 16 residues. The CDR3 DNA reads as TGTGCCAGCAGCCGCGGATGGGGGGCGGGACAAGAGACCCAGTACTTC. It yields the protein CASSRGWGAGQETQYF.

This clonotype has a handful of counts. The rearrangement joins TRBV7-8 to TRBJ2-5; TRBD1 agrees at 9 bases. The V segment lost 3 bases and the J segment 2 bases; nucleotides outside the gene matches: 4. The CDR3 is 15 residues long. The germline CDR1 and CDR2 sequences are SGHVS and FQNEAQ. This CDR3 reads CASSFGDRAQETQYF. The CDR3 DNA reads TGTGCCAGCAGCTTTGGGGACAGGGCACAAGAGACCCAGTACTTC.